These 15 T cell receptor beta chains were all obtained from the same sample, sequenced in a study of blood T cell repertoires in COVID-19. TCRdb's table, derived via immunoSEQ multiplex PCR, lists solely in-frame clones and lacks some. The sample yields over 130,000 clones, around 88% seen once. The sample consisted of peripheral blood. These receptors all come from a human donor in a cohort sampled during active COVID-19.

CDR3 DNA sequence: TGTGCCAGCAGTGAAGCGACTAGGAGCTATGGCTACACCTTC. Its translation is CASSEATRSYGYTF. The J gene is TRBJ1-2, the V gene TRBV2; D is uncertain. The germline V gene has CDR1 SNHLY and CDR2 FYNNEI. Trimming cost V 0 bases and J 4 bases, with 9 bases left between them. CDR3 length: 14 amino acids.

The chain carries TRBV5-1 and TRBJ2-3, with TRBD1 matching over 9 bases. The junction had 10 bases not matched to a gene; V was cut back by 4 bases and J by 4 bases. Germline V gene data show CDR1 as SGHRS and CDR2 as YFSETQ. The CDR3 runs to 16 residues. The CDR3 loop reads CASSAAGTGYADTQYF. The CDR3 DNA follows: TGCGCCAGCAGCGCGGCCGGGACAGGGTATGCAGATACGCAGTATTTT.

This sequence joins TRBV5-1 and TRBJ2-7, with D possibly matching TRBD2 (5 bases). Deletions cut 5 bases from V and 0 bases from J, with 9 bases between. The CDR3 length is 13 residues. Germline-derived CDR1 and CDR2 are SGHRS and YFSETQ. CDR3 in DNA: TGCGCCAGCAGGAGGGAAAACTCCTACGAGCAGTACTTC. Protein: CASRRENSYEQYF.

This chain connects TRBV5-1 to TRBJ2-2; TRBD2 aligns across 12 bases. J lost 1 base, V lost 7 bases, and 5 bases had no gene match. This CDR3 has 16 residues. Germline CDR1 and CDR2: SGHRS and YFSETQ. The CDR3 loop is CASSGGLAGNTGELFF. CDR3 bases: TGCGCCAGCTCAGGGGGACTAGCGGGGAACACCGGGGAGCTGTTTTTT.

The gene calls are TRBV12-3 or TRBV12-4 and TRBJ2-7, with 9 bases aligning to TRBD1. The CDR3 runs to 13 residues. V lost 8 bases to trimming and J lost 7 bases; unmatched junction nucleotides: 9. The CDR3 sequence: CASGTQGAHEQYF. The CDR3 region has the DNA TGTGCCAGCGGGACACAGGGGGCTCATGAGCAGTACTTC.

The chain has TRBV18 and TRBJ1-1; TRBD1 is a possible D gene (5 bases). Trimming left V 1 base short and J 11 bases short, with 17 bases between. CDR1 is KGHSH and CDR2 is LQKENI in the germline V gene. The CDR3 runs to 14 residues. CDR3 sequence reads: CASSPQPRREGAFF. In DNA form, the CDR3 reads TGTGCCAGCTCACCACAACCCAGAAGGGAGGGGGCTTTCTTT. The entire variable domain, with the rest obtained from reference TRBV18 and TRBJ1-1, is as follows: NAGVMQNPRHLVRRRGQEARLRCSPMKGHSHVYWYRQLPEEGLKFMVYLQKENIIDESGMPKERFSAEFPKEGPSILRIQQVVRGDSAAYFCASSPQPRREGAFFGQGTRLTVV.

V and J are TRBV3-1 (or the pseudogene TRBV3-2) and TRBJ1-2, with TRBD1 as a possible D gene (6 bases). CDR1 is LGHDT, CDR2 YNNKEL, per germline (reference sequence). V shed 1 base and J shed 10 bases, with 13 bases lying between them. This CDR3 spans 13 amino acids. The CDR3 sequence is CASSQAGAEYYTF. The CDR3 nucleotides read TGTGCCAGCAGCCAAGCAGGGGCGGAGTACTACACCTTC.

The rearrangement links TRBV3-1 (or the pseudogene TRBV3-2) to TRBJ2-7; possible D gene TRBD1, 6 bases. This CDR3 has 16 residues. Germline-derived CDR1 and CDR2 are LGHDT and YNNKEL (reference sequence). Trimming stripped 0 bases from V and 6 bases from J, with 18 bases between. CDR3 DNA sequence: TGTGCCAGCAGCCAAGATAAAAGGCCAGGGGAACGCGAGCAGTACTTC. Protein sequence: CASSQDKRPGEREQYF.

The chain couples TRBV5-6 to TRBJ2-2, with a weak D call TRBD2 (5 bases). This CDR3 has 16 amino acids. Trimming took 4 bases from V and 1 from J, leaving 14 bases between them. The V gene's germline CDR1 is SGHDT and CDR2 YYEEEE. This CDR3 reads CASSLGKGLNTGELFF. In DNA form, the CDR3 reads TGTGCCAGCAGCCTCGGGAAGGGATTGAACACCGGGGAGCTGTTTTTT.

The chain joins TRBV27 to TRBJ1-2; 8 positions agree with TRBD1. V gave up 5 bases and J gave up 6 bases; unmatched junction bases: 5. The CDR3 has 13 amino acids. The germline V gene encodes CDR1 MNHEY and CDR2 SMNVEV (reference sequence). Here the CDR3 reads CASSPQGADGYTF. The CDR3 nucleotides are TGTGCCAGCAGTCCGCAGGGGGCCGATGGCTACACCTTC.

This chain connects TRBV5-1 to TRBJ1-1, with 7 positions matching TRBD1. Germline V gene sequence: CDR1 SGHRS, CDR2 YFSETQ. The length of the CDR3 is 15 residues. Trimming removed 1 base from V and 5 bases from J; junction bases left unmatched: 8. CDR3 loop: CASSLWVDRATEAFF. The CDR3 DNA reads as TGCGCCAGCAGCTTGTGGGTTGACAGGGCGACTGAAGCTTTCTTT.

The count of this clone is one. The chain employs TRBV5-1 and TRBJ2-3, with 13 bases that match TRBD2. V was pared by 4 bases and J by 8 bases, with 10 bases of the junction left unmatched. Germline V gene data show CDR1 as SGHRS and CDR2 as YFSETQ. CDR3 size: 16 residues. Here the CDR3 DNA reads TGCGCCAGCAGCGATAGACTAGCGGGGGGATCAGGTACGCAGTATTTT. This encodes CASSDRLAGGSGTQYF.

The J gene is TRBJ1-3, the V gene TRBV2; the D is unclear. V lost 2 bases and J lost 3, with 5 bases in between. Germline V gives CDR1 SNHLY, CDR2 FYNNEI. The CDR3 spans 13 residues. CDR3 sequence (DNA): TGTGCCAGCAGTGAACGTCGTGGAAACACCATATATTTT. Protein: CASSERRGNTIYF.

The chain has TRBV18 and TRBJ2-2, with a possible D match to TRBD1 (5 bases). The V and J ends lost 1 base and 5 bases respectively, with 11 bases between them. This CDR3 contains 15 residues. Germline V CDR1 and CDR2: KGHSH, LQKENI. The DNA of the CDR3 is TGTGCCAGCTCACCACTGCTTAGGGGTACCGGGGAGCTGTTTTTT. Amino acid sequence: CASSPLLRGTGELFF.

This chain connects TRBV15 to TRBJ1-1; D is unresolved. V lost 1 base and J lost 1, with 7 bases in between. Germline V gives CDR1 LNHNV, CDR2 YYDKDF (reference sequence). The CDR3 is 14 residues long. The CDR3 DNA sequence: TGTGCCACCAGCAGAGGTGGCAGGAACACTGAAGCTTTCTTT. Its translation: CATSRGGRNTEAFF.